This T cell receptor beta chain originates from a study of control samples from healthy donors and cancer patients. Clones were sequenced by immunoSEQ multiplex PCR, and TCRdb holds only the in-frame ones, with some missing. The profile shows 150,000 to 200,000 clones, more than 90% of them singletons. Germline V gene lookup returns CDR1 SNHLY and CDR2 FYNNEI. CDR3 length: 16 amino acids. V was cut by 5 bases and J by 2 bases, with 15 bases left in between. The gene calls are TRBV2 and TRBJ2-2; weak D call: TRBD2 (5 bases). The sequenced sample was blood. This TCR was sampled from a man younger than 40 in good health. The CDR3 protein is CASSTGLVLNTGELFF. The DNA for the CDR3 is TGTGCCAGCAGTACTGGACTCGTTCTAAACACCGGGGAGCTGTTTTTT.